Reported below is one TCR beta chain. Original methodology: Nucleated cell counts were estimated from reference gene primer amplification. Repertoires were generated with immunoSEQ multiplex PCR, while TCRdb's copy carries only in-frame clones and drops some. V, J and clone size were drawn from that table, and D and trimming were deduced from the DNA. The sample consists of roughly 180,000 clones, about 82% of them appearing once. J lost 5 bases, V lost 3 bases, and 16 bases had no gene match. Germline V lookup: CDR1 WSHSY, CDR2 SAAADI. The CDR3 spans 19 residues. The data are from a study of blood T cell repertoires in COVID-19. On the study more broadly: COVID-19 samples from acute and convalescent phases originated in the United States, Italy and Spain. Nucleic acid was either cDNA or gDNA, and it came from T cells, B-cell-depleted T cells, or PBMCs.

The receptor was isolated from a woman aged 30 to 39 with acute or convalescent COVID-19. The sequenced material came from peripheral blood. The chain joins TRBV10-2 to TRBJ2-1; 10 positions agree with TRBD2. The CDR3 protein is CASSDNSPRLAGENNEQFF. The CDR3, as DNA: TGCGCCAGCAGTGATAATAGCCCTCGGCTAGCGGGGGAGAACAATGAGCAGTTCTTC.